The rows below give T cell receptor beta chains drawn from one sample of a study of T cells in tuberculosis. Profiling relied on immunoSEQ multiplex PCR, and the TCRdb table lists in-frame clones only, not all of them. This sample yields roughly 41,000 clones, of which around 93% are seen a single time; around 10% belongs to the top ten. Specimen: PBMCs. All receptors derive from a donor aged 10 to 29 with latent tuberculosis or without tuberculosis infection. Some clones in this sample may be carry-over from other donors' samples. The CDR3 runs from the conserved cysteine through the conserved F or W. D genes are given only for firm matches. Only part of the rows carry a size: once, few, many, or a class if the clone is expanded.

-,TRBJ2-1,TRBD2,TRBV29-1,CSGGGLADSYNEQFF,TGCAGCGGCGGGGGTCTAGCGGACTCCTACAATGAGCAGTTCTTC
-,TRBJ1-2,TRBD1,TRBV4-2,CASSQTGQGYDGYTF,TGTGCCAGCAGCCAAACGGGACAGGGATATGATGGCTACACCTTC
-,TRBJ1-6,TRBD1,TRBV6-5,CASSYSRGQGSPLHF,TGTGCCAGCAGTTACTCGAGGGGACAGGGTTCACCCCTCCACTTT
-,TRBJ1-2,TRBD1,TRBV6-1,CASITGTGEGYGYTF,TGTGCCAGCATCACCGGGACAGGGGAAGGGTATGGCTACACCTTC
-,TRBJ1-1,TRBD1,TRBV18,CASSPRTGVGTEAFF,TGTGCCAGCTCACCTAGGACAGGCGTAGGCACTGAAGCTTTCTTT
-,TRBJ2-1,TRBD1,TRBV30,CAWSDVPGQDYNEQFF,TGTGCCTGGAGCGACGTTCCGGGACAGGACTACAATGAGCAGTTCTTC
-,TRBJ1-1,TRBD1,TRBV7-8,CASSSEQGANTEAFF,TGTGCCAGCAGCTCGGAACAGGGGGCGAACACTGAAGCTTTCTTT
-,TRBJ2-3,TRBD1,TRBV10-3,CAISRTTGENPITDTQYF,TGTGCCATCAGCCGGACGACAGGGGAAAATCCTATCACAGATACGCAGTATTTT
-,TRBJ2-5,TRBD1,TRBV6-5,CASTTPGGETQYF,TGTGCCAGCACCACCCCAGGGGGAGAGACCCAGTACTTC
-,TRBJ2-2,TRBD1,TRBV5-1,CASSPGQGSVTGELFF,TGCGCCAGCAGCCCCGGACAGGGGTCGGTCACCGGGGAGCTGTTTTTT
-,TRBJ2-1,TRBD1,TRBV29-1,CSVQGQGALNEQFF,TGCAGCGTCCAGGGACAGGGGGCTTTGAATGAGCAGTTCTTC
-,TRBJ2-4,TRBD2,TRBV6-6,CASADGRETQYF,TGTGCCAGCGCAGACGGGAGGGAAACTCAGTACTTC
-,TRBJ2-5,TRBD1,TRBV5-8,CASSPHGTVKETQYF,TGTGCCAGCAGCCCCCACGGGACAGTTAAAGAGACCCAGTACTTC
once,TRBJ1-6,-,TRBV19,CASGQKNSPLHF,TGTGCCAGTGGACAGAAAAATTCACCCCTCCACTTT
-,TRBJ1-1,TRBD1,TRBV29-1,CSVEVTGAATEAFF,TGCAGCGTTGAAGTTACAGGGGCGGCCACTGAAGCTTTCTTT
-,TRBJ2-1,TRBD1,TRBV18,CASSPRQGYEQFF,TGTGCCAGCTCACCGAGACAGGGGTACGAGCAGTTCTTC
once,TRBJ2-1,-,TRBV7-9,CASSLRGGVWSYNEQFF,TGTGCCAGCAGCCTTAGGGGGGGCGTTTGGTCCTACAATGAGCAGTTCTTC
once,TRBJ2-2,-,TRBV7-2,CASSRRSTVNTGELFF,TGTGCCAGCAGTCGACGGAGTACCGTGAACACCGGGGAGCTGTTTTTT
-,TRBJ1-4,TRBD1,TRBV28,CASSLMAGGIEKLFF,TGTGCCAGCAGTTTAATGGCAGGGGGAATTGAAAAACTGTTTTTT
-,TRBJ2-3,-,TRBV29-1,CSVGEDGGTSTDTQYF,TGCAGCGTGGGAGAGGACGGCGGAACCAGCACAGATACGCAGTATTTT
-,TRBJ1-1,TRBD1,TRBV5-1,CASSKITGGGTEAFF,TGCGCCAGCAGCAAAATCACAGGGGGCGGGACTGAAGCTTTCTTT
-,TRBJ1-2,TRBD1,TRBV5-6,CASSFYRGADYGYTF,TGTGCCAGCAGCTTTTACAGGGGAGCTGACTATGGCTACACCTTC
-,TRBJ2-7,-,TRBV19,CASSLAGQGLYEQYF,TGTGCCAGTAGTCTAGCGGGACAGGGACTGTACGAGCAGTACTTC
-,TRBJ1-2,TRBD1,TRBV4-1,CASSQDFGTALGDYGYTF,TGCGCCAGCAGCCAAGATTTTGGGACAGCCCTTGGGGACTATGGCTACACCTTC
-,TRBJ2-1,TRBD2,TRBV13,CASSLGGRSYNEQFF,TGTGCCAGCAGCTTGGGGGGGAGGTCCTACAATGAGCAGTTCTTC
-,TRBJ2-2,-,TRBV30,CAWRSTGNTGELFF,TGTGCCTGGAGGTCTACAGGGAACACCGGGGAGCTGTTTTTT
once,TRBJ1-4,-,TRBV6-5,CASSYNRATNEKLFF,TGTGCCAGCAGTTATAATCGGGCAACTAATGAAAAACTGTTTTTT
-,TRBJ1-5,TRBD1,TRBV25-1,CASSEFGTGGDSNQPQHF,TGTGCCAGCAGTGAATTCGGGACAGGGGGCGATAGCAATCAGCCCCAGCATTTT
-,TRBJ2-2,-,TRBV19,CASTAGVGTGELFF,TGTGCCAGTACCGCAGGTGTAGGTACCGGGGAGCTGTTTTTT